These 21 T cell receptor beta chains came from one sample sequenced in a study of T-cell reconstitution after alpha-beta-depleted transplantation in children (dated by TCRdb to about 2016). Libraries were built with PCR. TCRdb shows the sequencer as Illumina HiSeq 2500. Molecular barcoding was employed in the preparation of TCR libraries, with unique molecular identifiers being used to normalize TCRbeta repertoire quantification. TCRdb reanalyzed the raw reads on its own, using fastp at Q25 for trimming and MiXCR for clone calling, and kept in-frame beta chains. Rows with one shared CDR3 protein collapse into an entry with the most common genes and DNA. The sample yields about 460,000 distinct CDR3 sequences; approximately 12% were counted once. The biggest ten clones account for less than 6.5% of the sample. The source was PBMCs from the stem cell graft donor, collected from the stem cell graft. The receptor set was obtained from a human donor who donated a stem cell graft to a child with combined immunodeficiency.

This clonotype was observed once. This chain joins TRBV6-1 and TRBJ1-3; perhaps TRBD1 as D (5 bases). Trimming cost V 6 bases and J 5 bases, with 11 bases left between them. The CDR3 is made up of 13 amino acids. CDR1 MNHNS and CDR2 SASEGT come from the germline V gene. In DNA form, the CDR3 reads TGTGCCAGCAGACGGGGGGAAAGAAACACCATATATTTT. As protein: CASRRGERNTIYF.

The chain is built from TRBV20-1 and TRBJ2-3; 14 nucleotides agree with TRBD2. The V segment lost 6 bases and the J segment 4 bases; nucleotides outside the gene matches: 15. The CDR3 sequence is 18 residues long. Germline V gives CDR1 DFQATT, CDR2 SNEGSKA (reference sequence). CDR3 coding DNA: TGCAGTGCCGAGGTGGGACTAGCGGGGGTGCTAGACCCAGATACGCAGTATTTT. It translates to CSAEVGLAGVLDPDTQYF.

The chain couples TRBV20-1 to TRBJ2-5; D call uncertain. The V gene's germline CDR1 is DFQATT and CDR2 SNEGSKA (reference sequence). V lost 1 base and J lost 5, with 11 bases in between. CDR3 length equals 13 residues. The CDR3 DNA reads as TGCAGTGCTAGAGCCAGCGCTCGGGAGACCCAGTACTTC. Its protein product is CSARASARETQYF.

V and J are TRBV29-1 and TRBJ2-1, with a possible D match to TRBD1 (5 bases). There are 14 residues in the CDR3. Trimming stripped 6 bases from V and 8 bases from J, with 20 bases between. Germline CDR1 is SQVTM and CDR2 is ANQGSEA. The CDR3 DNA is TGCAGCGTCGTACAGGTCGCCGAATGGGATGAGCAGTTCTTC. Amino acid sequence: CSVVQVAEWDEQFF.

This clonotype was picked up many times. The J gene is TRBJ2-5, the V gene TRBV12-3 or TRBV12-4, with D possibly being TRBD1 or TRBD2 (5 bases each). The CDR3 is made up of 15 amino acids. V was shortened by 6 bases and J by 0 bases, with 14 bases between the two germline ends. DNA of the CDR3: TGTGCCAGCAGCTCCGGGACCGAAGACCAAGAGACCCAGTACTTC. This translates into CASSSGTEDQETQYF.

This clonotype was detected many times. The genes are TRBV7-9 and TRBJ2-1; weak D call: TRBD2 (5 bases). Germline V CDR1 and CDR2: SEHNR, FQNEAQ (reference sequence). Trimming cost V 1 base and J 15 bases, with 16 bases left between them. This CDR3 is 13 amino acids long. Here the CDR3 DNA reads TGTGCCAGCAGCTTAGACCGGAGCGGCGGTCGGTTCTTC. Amino acids: CASSLDRSGGRFF. Full variable domain (rest looked up from reference TRBV7-9 and TRBJ2-1): DTGVSQNPRHKITKRGQNVTFRCDPISEHNRLYWYRQTLGQGPEFLTYFQNEAQLEKSRLLSDRFSAERPKGSFSTLEIQRTEQGDSAMYLCASSLDRSGGRFFGPGTRLTVL.

Here the CDR3 DNA reads TGTGCCAGCAGTCCTCCCTCGGGACTAGCGAGAGGAGAGCAGTACTTC. It is translated as CASSPPSGLARGEQYF. The V call is TRBV12-3 or TRBV12-4, the J call TRBJ2-7, with 10 bases lining up with TRBD2. V dropped 5 bases and J dropped 7; count of bases not matched to a gene: 14. The CDR3 sequence is 16 residues long.

The V gene is TRBV20-1, the J gene TRBJ1-1; D gene ambiguous. Per the germline V gene, CDR1 is DFQATT and CDR2 is SNEGSKA (reference sequence). Between the trimmed V and J ends, which lost 4 bases and 0 bases, there was a span of 9 bases. CDR3 size: 13 residues. CDR3 sequence (DNA): TGCAGTGCTACTCGTTCCTTGAACACTGAAGCTTTCTTT. Its protein is CSATRSLNTEAFF.

The chain uses TRBV9 and TRBJ2-4, with 7 nucleotides matching TRBD2. The germline CDR1 and CDR2 sequences are SGDLS and YYNGEE. The CDR3 is made up of 12 amino acids. The ends lost 3 bases at V and 9 bases at J; junction bases unmatched: 3. DNA of the CDR3: TGTGCCAGCAGCGCCTCGGGGGGCATTCAGTACTTC. Translation: CASSASGGIQYF.

This clonotype was counted only a few times. The V and J genes are TRBV6-1 and TRBJ2-1; D is possibly TRBD2 (7 bases). Trimming shortened V by 5 bases and J by 0 bases, and 23 bases separated the two germline ends. This CDR3 contains 19 residues. The germline CDR1 and CDR2 sequences are MNHNS and SASEGT. CDR3 in amino acids: CASSRGVREPRSSYNEQFF. The CDR3 coding sequence is TGTGCCAGCAGTAGGGGGGTGCGGGAGCCCCGCAGCTCCTACAATGAGCAGTTCTTC.

Many counts were recorded for this clonotype. V is TRBV6-1 and J is TRBJ2-7; TRBD2 matches at 11 bases. V lost 1 base, J lost 3 bases, and 14 bases stayed unmatched. CDR1 MNHNS and CDR2 SASEGT come from the germline V gene. The CDR3 is 19 amino acids. The CDR3, as DNA: TGTGCCAGCAGTGAAGTTCTCCGGGGTAGCGGGAGGGGTTTCTACGAGCAGTACTTC. This encodes CASSEVLRGSGRGFYEQYF.

This clonotype was picked up many times. The rearrangement joins TRBV14 to TRBJ2-2; 9 bases map to TRBD1. CDR3 length: 15 amino acids. Germline CDR1 SGHDN, CDR2 FVKESK. After removal of 0 bases from V and 8 bases from J, the junction contained 4 bases not matched to a gene. CDR3: CASSQDMDRGGELFF. CDR3 DNA: TGTGCCAGCAGCCAAGATATGGACAGGGGAGGGGAGCTGTTTTTT.

This clonotype occurred many times. The genes are TRBV7-2 and TRBJ2-3; D not certain. V lost 4 bases, J lost 10 bases, and 9 bases lay in between. Germline CDR1 is SGHTA and CDR2 is FQGNSA. The CDR3 spans 11 residues. DNA of the CDR3: TGTGCCAGCAGCTCCCCGGTGGCGCAGTATTTT. Translated, it gives CASSSPVAQYF.

This clonotype has only a few counts. The chain is built from TRBV5-5 and TRBJ2-2, with 7 bases matching TRBD1. Per the germline V gene, CDR1 is SGHKS and CDR2 is YYEKEE (reference sequence). CDR3 length: 16 residues. V shed 0 bases, J shed 6 bases, and the junction held 8 bases outside the gene matches. CDR3 coding DNA: TGTGCCAGCAGCTTGGGCCCAGGGGGAAGGGCCGGGGAGCTGTTTTTT. Amino acid sequence: CASSLGPGGRAGELFF.

This clonotype was detected only a few times. J is TRBJ2-7 and V is TRBV29-1; D is unclear. V shed 5 bases and J shed 4 bases, with 3 bases lying between them. Per the germline V gene, CDR1 is SQVTM and CDR2 is ANQGSEA. The CDR3 runs 9 residues. As DNA, the CDR3 is TGCAGCGTTTGTTACGAGCAGTACTTC. As protein: CSVCYEQYF.

This clonotype was found many times. This chain joins TRBV9 and TRBJ2-1, with TRBD2 identical over 10 bases. Germline trimming cut 0 bases from V and 6 bases from J; bases unmatched to any gene: 15. Germline V gives CDR1 SGDLS, CDR2 YYNGEE. CDR3 length equals 19 residues. The CDR3 loop reads CASSVAFGLAGEHGNEQFF. Written as DNA, the CDR3 is TGTGCCAGCAGCGTAGCTTTTGGGCTAGCGGGAGAACATGGCAATGAGCAGTTCTTC.

This chain connects TRBV7-8 to TRBJ2-7; tentatively, D is TRBD1 (5 bases). The CDR3 contains 17 residues. Per germline, CDR1 SGHVS and CDR2 FQNEAQ. Trimming removed 1 base at V and 1 base at J, with 17 bases between. In nucleotides, the CDR3 is TGTGCCAGCAGCTTAGATCTAACAGGAACCACTTCCTACGAGCAGTACTTC. This gives the protein CASSLDLTGTTSYEQYF.

This chain links TRBV18 with TRBJ2-5, with TRBD2 as a possible D gene (5 bases). The V gene lost 6 bases and the J gene lost 0 bases, with 14 bases spanning the gap. CDR1 KGHSH and CDR2 LQKENI come from the germline V gene. This CDR3 region has 15 residues. CDR3 in DNA: TGTGCCAGCTCCCCTGGAAGGCGGGACCAAGAGACCCAGTACTTC. It codes for CASSPGRRDQETQYF.

This clonotype has at least ten counts. The rearrangement uses TRBV11-2 and TRBJ2-3; 9 nucleotides align to TRBD2. The CDR3 sequence is 15 residues long. With 2 bases clipped from V and 6 bases from J, the junction kept 6 bases outside the gene matches. CDR1 is SGHAT and CDR2 is FQNNGV in the germline V gene. This chain's CDR3 is CASSLSGGWVDTQYF. DNA of the CDR3: TGTGCCAGCAGCTTAAGCGGGGGGTGGGTGGATACGCAGTATTTT.

This clonotype was seen only a few times. The chain is built from TRBV29-1 and TRBJ1-2; the match to TRBD1 covers 11 bases. CDR1 SQVTM and CDR2 ANQGSEA come from the germline V gene. Trimming removed 6 bases from V and 2 bases from J; junction bases left unmatched: 2. This CDR3 has 13 residues. The CDR3 nucleotides are TGCAGCGTCGGGACAGGGGGGAACTATGGCTACACCTTC. This translates into CSVGTGGNYGYTF.

This clonotype occurred many times. This chain links TRBV24-1 with TRBJ2-1; 14 positions match TRBD2. Trimming removed 7 bases from V and 1 base from J; junction bases left unmatched: 5. The CDR3 consists of 17 residues. Germline assignment: CDR1 KGHDR and CDR2 SFDVKD. CDR3 DNA sequence: TGTGCCACCAGCGGGACTAGCGGGAGAGTTTCCTACAATGAGCAGTTCTTC. Protein sequence: CATSGTSGRVSYNEQFF.